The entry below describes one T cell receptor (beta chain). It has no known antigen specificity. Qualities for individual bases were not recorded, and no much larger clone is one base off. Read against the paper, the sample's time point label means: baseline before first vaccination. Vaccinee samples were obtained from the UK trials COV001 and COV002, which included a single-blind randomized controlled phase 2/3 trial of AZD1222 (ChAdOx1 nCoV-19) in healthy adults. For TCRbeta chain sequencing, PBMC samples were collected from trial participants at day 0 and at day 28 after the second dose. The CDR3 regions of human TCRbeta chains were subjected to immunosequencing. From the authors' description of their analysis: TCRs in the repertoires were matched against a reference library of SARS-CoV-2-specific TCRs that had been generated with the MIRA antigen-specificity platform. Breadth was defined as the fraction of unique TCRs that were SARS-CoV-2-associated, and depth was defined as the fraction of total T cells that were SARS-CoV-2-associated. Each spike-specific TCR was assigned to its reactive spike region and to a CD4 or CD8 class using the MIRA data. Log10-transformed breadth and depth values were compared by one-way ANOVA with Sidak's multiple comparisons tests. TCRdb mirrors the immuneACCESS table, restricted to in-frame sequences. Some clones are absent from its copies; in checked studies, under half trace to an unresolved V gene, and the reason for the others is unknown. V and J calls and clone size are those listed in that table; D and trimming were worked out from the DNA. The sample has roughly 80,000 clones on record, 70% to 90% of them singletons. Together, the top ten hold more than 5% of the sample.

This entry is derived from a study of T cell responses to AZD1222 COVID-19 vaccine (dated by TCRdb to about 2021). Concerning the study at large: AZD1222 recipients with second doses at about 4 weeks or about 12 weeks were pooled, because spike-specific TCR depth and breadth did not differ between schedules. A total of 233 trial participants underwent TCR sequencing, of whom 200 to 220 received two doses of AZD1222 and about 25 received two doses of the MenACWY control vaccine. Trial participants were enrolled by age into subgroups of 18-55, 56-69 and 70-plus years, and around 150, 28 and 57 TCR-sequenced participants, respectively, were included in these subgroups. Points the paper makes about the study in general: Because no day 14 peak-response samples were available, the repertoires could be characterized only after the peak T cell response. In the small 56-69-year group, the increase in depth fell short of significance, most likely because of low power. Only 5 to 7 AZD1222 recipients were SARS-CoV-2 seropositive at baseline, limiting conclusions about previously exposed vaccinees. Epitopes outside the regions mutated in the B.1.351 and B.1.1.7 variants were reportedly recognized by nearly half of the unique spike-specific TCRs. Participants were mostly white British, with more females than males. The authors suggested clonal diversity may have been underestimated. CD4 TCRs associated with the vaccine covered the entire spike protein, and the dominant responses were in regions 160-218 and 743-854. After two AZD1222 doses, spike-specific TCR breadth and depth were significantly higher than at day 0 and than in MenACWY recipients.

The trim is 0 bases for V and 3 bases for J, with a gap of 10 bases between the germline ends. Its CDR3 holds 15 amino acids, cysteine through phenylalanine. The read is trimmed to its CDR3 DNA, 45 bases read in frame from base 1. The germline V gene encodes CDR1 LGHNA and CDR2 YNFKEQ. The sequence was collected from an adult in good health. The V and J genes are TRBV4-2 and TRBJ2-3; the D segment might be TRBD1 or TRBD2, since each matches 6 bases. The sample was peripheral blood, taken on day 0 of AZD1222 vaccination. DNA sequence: TGTGCCAGCAGCCAAGAGGGGGGCCCTACAGATACGCAGTATTTT. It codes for CASSQEGGPTDTQYF.